These 21 T cell receptor beta chains share one sample of origin, sequenced in a study of molecular identifiers for immune sequencing clone quantification. TCRdb analysed the PCR reads with MiXCR anew, one entry per CDR3 protein. Of tens of thousands of distinct CDR3 sequences detected, 17% appear once; the ten largest clones hold 0.99%. The material sequenced was naive CD8+ T cells from blood, with Jurkat cell RNA spiked in. Subset given: FACS-sorted CD8+CD4-CCR7+CD45RA+ naive T cells. The receptor source for this set is a human donor in good health. Some libraries in this study had Jurkat cell RNA spiked in.

This clonotype appeared many times. Written as DNA, the CDR3 is TGTGCCAGCAGCTTCTCATTAGCGGGAGAGACCGGGGAGCTGTTTTTT. It encodes CASSFSLAGETGELFF. The V and J genes are TRBV7-9 and TRBJ2-2; 9 nucleotides align to TRBD2. Germline V gene data show CDR1 as SEHNR and CDR2 as FQNEAQ (reference sequence). V trimming: 3 bases; J trimming: 5 bases; junction bases outside the gene matches: 7. The CDR3 consists of 16 residues. The variable domain in full, completed from reference TRBV7-9 and TRBJ2-2, reads DTGVSQNPRHKITKRGQNVTFRCDPISEHNRLYWYRQTLGQGPEFLTYFQNEAQLEKSRLLSDRFSAERPKGSFSTLEIQRTEQGDSAMYLCASSFSLAGETGELFFGEGSRLTVL.

This clonotype was observed a single time. It is likely a read error, because the conserved phenylalanine at the end of the CDR3 is missing. The chain uses TRBV3-1 and TRBJ1-1; possible D gene TRBD1, 6 bases. Germline CDR1 and CDR2: LGHDT and YNNKEL (reference sequence). The germline V and J ends were trimmed by 0 bases and 0 bases, with 8 bases remaining between them. The CDR3 contains 15 residues. The CDR3 here is CASSQEQGVNTEAFL. CDR3 DNA sequence: TGTGCCAGCAGCCAAGAACAGGGAGTGAACACTGAAGCTTTCCTT.

This clonotype was picked up many times. V usage is TRBV7-9 and J usage is TRBJ2-7; no definite D call. CDR3 length: 11 amino acids. V shed 3 bases and J shed 6 bases, with 6 bases lying between them. Germline CDR1 is SEHNR and CDR2 is FQNEAQ (reference sequence). The CDR3 loop is CASSFGPEQYF. The CDR3 bases are TGTGCCAGCAGCTTTGGCCCCGAGCAGTACTTC.

Comments on this clonotype: Possible read error: a much larger clone is one base away. Written as DNA, the CDR3 is TGTGCCAGCAGCACCGTCGCCTATGGTCAGCCCCAGCATTTT. It translates to CASSTVAYGQPQHF. The chain recombines TRBV5-6 with TRBJ1-5; the D is unclear. The CDR3 contains 14 residues. Trimming took off 4 bases at V and 6 bases at J, with 14 bases between the two ends. Per the germline V gene, CDR1 is SGHDT and CDR2 is YYEEEE.

This clonotype was seen many times. The rearrangement joins TRBV29-1 to TRBJ2-4, with 7 positions matching TRBD1. V was pared by 2 bases and J by 0 bases, with 10 bases of the junction left unmatched. Germline V lookup: CDR1 SQVTM, CDR2 ANQGSEA. This CDR3 comprises 17 residues. CDR3 loop: CSVESGGQGEAKNIQYF. Written as DNA, the CDR3 is TGCAGCGTTGAAAGCGGCGGGCAGGGGGAAGCCAAAAACATTCAGTACTTC. The full variable domain, with the rest looked up from reference TRBV29-1 and TRBJ2-4, is SAVISQKPSRDICQRGTSLTIQCQVDSQVTMMFWYRQQPGQSLTLIATANQGSEATYESGFVIDKFPISRPNLTFSTLTVSNMSPEDSSIYLCSVESGGQGEAKNIQYFGAGTRLSVL.

The gene calls are TRBV7-6 and TRBJ2-3, with D tentatively TRBD1 or TRBD2 (6 bases each). This CDR3 region has 15 residues. The ends were cut back, 5 bases at V and 5 bases at J, with 17 bases in the middle. In germline, CDR1 is SGHVS, CDR2 FNYEAQ. The CDR3 is CASSVGGFGGDTQYF. DNA of the CDR3: TGTGCCAGCAGCGTGGGGGGCTTCGGTGGAGATACGCAGTATTTT.

This clonotype is medium-sized in the sample. The rearrangement joins TRBV14 to TRBJ2-4; 9 bases agree with TRBD1. CDR3 size: 15 residues. With V trimmed by 8 bases and J by 0 bases, 5 bases remained unmatched. Per germline, CDR1 SGHDN and CDR2 FVKESK. CDR3 bases: TGTGCCAGCTCGACAGGGGGACCAGCCAAAAACATTCAGTACTTC. It encodes CASSTGGPAKNIQYF.

In its sample, this clonotype was seen many times. This chain connects TRBV6-2 or TRBV6-3 to TRBJ2-7; no reliable D call. The CDR3 is 13 amino acids. V gave up 7 bases and J gave up 3 bases, with 13 bases separating them. Germline assignment: CDR1 MNHEY and CDR2 SVGEGT. The CDR3 protein is CASTPTADYEQYF. CDR3 DNA sequence: TGTGCCAGCACCCCGACCGCCGACTACGAGCAGTACTTC.

This clonotype was observed many times. This chain connects TRBV7-3 to TRBJ2-2; 12 bases agree with TRBD2. This CDR3 contains 17 residues. Germline CDR1 is SGHTA and CDR2 is FQGTGA. After removal of 2 bases from V and 6 bases from J, the junction contained 7 bases not matched to a gene. The DNA of the CDR3 is TGTGCCAGCAGCTTAGGTGTAGGACTAGCGGGACCCGGGGAGCTGTTTTTT. It is translated as CASSLGVGLAGPGELFF.

Details on this clonotype: A read error is possible here, since a much larger clone lies one base away. The chain is built from TRBV28 and TRBJ1-2; D possibly corresponds to TRBD1 (5 bases). Germline-derived CDR1 and CDR2 are MDHEN and SYDVKM. This CDR3 is built from 13 residues. The CDR3 coding sequence is TGTGCCAGCGGTTTCGACAGTACCTATGGCTACACCTTC. Translating gives CASGFDSTYGYTF.

This clonotype was observed at least ten times. The J gene is TRBJ1-1, the V gene TRBV15, with TRBD1 identical over 9 bases. The CDR3 is 15 amino acids. Unmatched junction bases numbered 10, after V lost 5 bases and J lost 6 bases. In germline, CDR1 is LNHNV, CDR2 YYDKDF (reference sequence). CDR3 region: CATSQDRGAGPEAFF. The CDR3 DNA reads TGTGCCACCAGCCAGGACAGGGGAGCAGGGCCTGAAGCTTTCTTT.

This chain uses TRBV13 with TRBJ1-1; D call uncertain. V dropped 2 bases and J dropped 4 bases, with 14 bases sitting between them. The CDR3 is 15 amino acids. The V gene's germline CDR1 is PRHDT and CDR2 FYEKMQ (reference sequence). CDR3 nucleotide sequence: TGTGCCAGCAGCTTAAAGGGAATCGGGAGCACTGAAGCTTTCTTT. This sequence encodes CASSLKGIGSTEAFF.

In its sample, this clonotype ranks as medium-sized. The genes are TRBV5-1 and TRBJ2-3; D not certain. Trimming took 0 bases from V and 3 from J, leaving 5 bases between them. The CDR3 is 13 amino acids. The germline V gene has CDR1 SGHRS and CDR2 YFSETQ. The chain's CDR3 is CASSLDFTDTQYF. The CDR3 region has the DNA TGCGCCAGCAGCTTGGATTTTACAGATACGCAGTATTTT.

Concerning this clonotype: This could be a read error, since a much larger clone is one nucleotide away. The chain links TRBV20-1 to TRBJ1-2; a weak D match, TRBD1 (5 bases). This CDR3 is 13 amino acids long. Between the trimmed V and J ends, which lost 7 bases and 11 bases, there was a span of 23 bases. Germline CDR1 is DFQATT and CDR2 is SNEGSKA (reference sequence). CDR3 sequence: CSGRTGTDLSYTF. CDR3 coding DNA: TGCAGTGGCCGGACCGGGACCGATCTTTCTTACACCTTC.

This clonotype was detected many times. This sequence joins TRBV28 and TRBJ2-5; possible D gene TRBD2, 6 bases. The CDR3 has 14 amino acids. V lost 7 bases to trimming and J lost 3 bases, with 15 bases between them. Germline assignment: CDR1 MDHEN and CDR2 SYDVKM. CDR3: CASTLGTGKETQYF. The CDR3 DNA reads as TGTGCCAGCACCCTCGGGACTGGGAAAGAGACCCAGTACTTC.

As to this clonotype: Just one base apart from a much larger clone, this may be a read error. The chain recombines TRBV5-6 with TRBJ2-5; D remains unclear. The CDR3 sequence is 13 residues long. The germline V gene encodes CDR1 SGHDT and CDR2 YYEEEE. V shed 1 base and J shed 4 bases, with 8 bases lying between them. CDR3 amino acids: CASSLRSLETQYF. Written as DNA, the CDR3 is TGTGCCAGCAGCTTGCGGTCCTTAGAGACCCAGTACTTC.

This clonotype showed up many times. In DNA, the CDR3 is TGTGCCAGCAGCTCGTGGGGGGAGGGCCATGAGCAGTTCTTC. This codes for CASSSWGEGHEQFF. This chain links TRBV13 with TRBJ2-1; 7 bases match TRBD2. V dropped 4 bases and J dropped 8; count of bases not matched to a gene: 8. CDR1 PRHDT and CDR2 FYEKMQ come from the germline V gene (reference sequence). CDR3 length: 14 residues.

At least ten counts were recorded for this clonotype. The chain has TRBV20-1 and TRBJ2-3; 9 bases fit TRBD2. Germline CDR1 is DFQATT and CDR2 is SNEGSKA (reference sequence). The J segment lost 5 bases and the V segment lost 6 bases, leaving 24 bases of the junction unmatched. The CDR3 sequence is 19 residues long. CDR3 DNA: TGCAGTGCCCTGGCATACGGCGTCTTGCGGGGGGGCCCGGGAGATACGCAGTATTTT. Encoded protein: CSALAYGVLRGGPGDTQYF.

This clonotype was counted many times. The chain recombines TRBV19 with TRBJ1-5, with 7 bases matching TRBD1. V trimming: 7 bases; J trimming: 7 bases; junction bases outside the gene matches: 10. CDR1 is LNHDA, CDR2 SQIVND, per germline (reference sequence). This CDR3 is built from 14 residues. CDR3 residues: CASIGVDRTQPQHF. In nucleotides, the CDR3 is TGTGCCAGTATCGGTGTGGACAGGACCCAGCCCCAGCATTTT. The full variable domain, in which reference TRBV19 and TRBJ1-5 provide the parts outside the CDR3, is DGGITQSPKYLFRKEGQNVTLSCEQNLNHDAMYWYRQDPGQGLRLIYYSQIVNDFQKGDIAEGYSVSREKKESFPLTVTSAQKNPTAFYLCASIGVDRTQPQHFGDGTRLSIL.

As regards this clonotype: Being one base from a much bigger clone, this may be a read error. The chain uses TRBV5-1 and TRBJ2-1; tentative D call: TRBD2 (5 bases). Looked up from germline, CDR1 is SGHRS and CDR2 is YFSETQ. CDR3 size: 13 residues. The CDR3 region is CASSLADYNGQFF. CDR3 DNA sequence: TGCGCCAGCAGCTTAGCAGACTACAATGGGCAGTTCTTC.

This clonotype appeared many times. The genes are TRBV11-1 and TRBJ1-1; 9 bases align to TRBD1. The germline gives CDR1 SGHAT, CDR2 FQDESV (reference sequence). This CDR3 contains 15 residues. J gave up 5 bases and V 5 bases, and 9 bases lay outside the gene matches. The CDR3 nucleotides read TGTGCCAGCAGCGGACAGGGACAGGGTTGGACTGAAGCTTTCTTT. Protein: CASSGQGQGWTEAFF.